This T cell receptor (beta chain) was documented in a study of T cells in Graves' hyperthyroidism and ophthalmopathy. Overall study findings and caveats: Stable hyperthyroidism was told apart from ophthalmopathy by a model built on 13 V-J features.

The germline gives CDR1 MNHNS, CDR2 SASEGT. The CDR3 totals 15 residues. Trimming removed 2 bases at V and 1 base at J, with 11 bases between. There were TCR beta CDR3 regions amplified from RNA transcripts. Initially, a first-round RT-PCR of the TCR CDR3 employed the HTBI primer set. TCRdb re-derived calls from the multiplex PCR reads in MiXCR, one entry per CDR3 protein. The data show under 300,000 distinct CDR3 sequences, about an eighth seen once. Clinical symptoms, serum thyroxine and TRAb, thyroid ultrasound and orbital computed tomography were used for the diagnoses. At least ten counts were recorded for this clonotype. Its antigen remains unknown.

The sequenced material came from blood. This TCR came from a woman in her twenties or thirties with Graves' hyperthyroidism that later progressed to Graves' ophthalmopathy. The rearrangement links TRBV6-1 to TRBJ2-5, with D tentatively TRBD1 (6 bases). The CDR3 sequence is CASSEYSDSQETQYF. The CDR3 DNA is TGTGCCAGCAGTGAATACTCGGACAGCCAAGAGACCCAGTACTTC.